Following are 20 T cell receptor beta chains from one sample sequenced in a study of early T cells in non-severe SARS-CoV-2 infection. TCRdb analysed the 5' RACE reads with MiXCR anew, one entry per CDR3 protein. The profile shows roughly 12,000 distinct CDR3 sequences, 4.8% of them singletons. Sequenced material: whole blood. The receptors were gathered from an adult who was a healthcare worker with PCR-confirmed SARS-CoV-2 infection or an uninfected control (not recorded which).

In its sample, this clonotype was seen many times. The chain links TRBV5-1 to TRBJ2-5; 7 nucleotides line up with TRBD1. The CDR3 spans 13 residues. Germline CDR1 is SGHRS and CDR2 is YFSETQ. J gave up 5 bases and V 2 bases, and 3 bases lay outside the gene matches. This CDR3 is CASSFTGEETQYF. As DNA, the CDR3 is TGCGCCAGCAGCTTCACAGGGGAGGAGACCCAGTACTTC.

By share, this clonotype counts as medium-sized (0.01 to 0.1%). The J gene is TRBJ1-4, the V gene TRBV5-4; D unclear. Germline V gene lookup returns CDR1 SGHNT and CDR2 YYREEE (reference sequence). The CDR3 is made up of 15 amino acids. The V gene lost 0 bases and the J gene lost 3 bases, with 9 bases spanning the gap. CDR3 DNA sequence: TGTGCCAGCAGCTTGGACGGACCCTCTAATGAAAAACTGTTTTTT. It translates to CASSLDGPSNEKLFF.

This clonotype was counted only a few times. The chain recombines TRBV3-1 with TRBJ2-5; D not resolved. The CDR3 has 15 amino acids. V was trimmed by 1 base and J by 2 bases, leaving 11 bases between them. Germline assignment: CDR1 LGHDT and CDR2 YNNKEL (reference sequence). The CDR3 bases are TGTGCCAGCAGCCAAGTAGTCAGCCAACAAGAGACCCAGTACTTC. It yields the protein CASSQVVSQQETQYF.

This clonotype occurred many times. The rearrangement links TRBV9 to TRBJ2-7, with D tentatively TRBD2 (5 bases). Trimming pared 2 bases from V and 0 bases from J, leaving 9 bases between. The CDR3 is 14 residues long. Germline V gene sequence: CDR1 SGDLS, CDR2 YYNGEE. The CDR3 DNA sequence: TGTGCCAGCAGCGTCGGACTGAACTCCTACGAGCAGTACTTC. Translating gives CASSVGLNSYEQYF.

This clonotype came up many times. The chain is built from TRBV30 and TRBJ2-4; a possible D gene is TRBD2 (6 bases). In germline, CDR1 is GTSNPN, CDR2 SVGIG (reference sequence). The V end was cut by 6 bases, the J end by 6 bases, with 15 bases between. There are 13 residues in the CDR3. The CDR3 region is CACYTGTRNIQYF. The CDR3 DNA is TGTGCCTGTTATACCGGGACTCGAAACATTCAGTACTTC.

CDR3 sequence: CAWSVLNGYTF. In DNA form, the CDR3 reads TGTGCCTGGAGTGTACTTAATGGCTACACCTTC. The chain joins TRBV30 to TRBJ1-2; D is unclear. Germline V lookup: CDR1 GTSNPN, CDR2 SVGIG (reference sequence). Deletions cut 0 bases from V and 6 bases from J, with 5 bases between. The CDR3 extends over 11 amino acids.

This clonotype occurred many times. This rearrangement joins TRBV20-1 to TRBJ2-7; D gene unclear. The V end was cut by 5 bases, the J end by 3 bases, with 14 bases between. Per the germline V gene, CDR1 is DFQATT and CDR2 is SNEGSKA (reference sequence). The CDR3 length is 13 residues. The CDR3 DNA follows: TGCAGTGCTCTGTACTCCTCCAGCTACGAGCAGTACTTC. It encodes CSALYSSSYEQYF.

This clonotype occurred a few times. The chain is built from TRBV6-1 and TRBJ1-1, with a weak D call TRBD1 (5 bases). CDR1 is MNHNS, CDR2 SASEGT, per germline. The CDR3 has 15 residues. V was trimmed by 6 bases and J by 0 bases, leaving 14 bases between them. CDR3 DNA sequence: TGTGCCAGCAGAGCGAGGGGCGCGTTGAACACTGAAGCTTTCTTT. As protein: CASRARGALNTEAFF.

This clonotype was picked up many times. The CDR3 DNA sequence: TGCGCCAGCAGCTTGCAAGCGGGGGGTAGCTCCTACAATGAGCAGTTCTTC. Translating gives CASSLQAGGSSYNEQFF. The chain has TRBV5-1 and TRBJ2-1; 9 nucleotides line up with TRBD2. Germline lookup yields CDR1 SGHRS and CDR2 YFSETQ. The V gene end was trimmed by 1 base and the J gene end by 0 bases; junction bases not matched to a gene: 5. The CDR3 sequence is 17 residues long.

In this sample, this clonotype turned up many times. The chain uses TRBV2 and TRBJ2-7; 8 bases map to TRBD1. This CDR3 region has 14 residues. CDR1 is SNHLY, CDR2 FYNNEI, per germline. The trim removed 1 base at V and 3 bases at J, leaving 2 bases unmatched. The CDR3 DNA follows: TGTGCCAGCAGTGAAGGGACAGGGATCTACGAGCAGTACTTC. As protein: CASSEGTGIYEQYF.

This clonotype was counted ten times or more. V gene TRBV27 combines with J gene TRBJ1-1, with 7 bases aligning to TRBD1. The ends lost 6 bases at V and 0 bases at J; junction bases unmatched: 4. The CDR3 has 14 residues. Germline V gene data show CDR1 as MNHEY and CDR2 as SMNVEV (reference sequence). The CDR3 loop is CASRMTGMNTEAFF. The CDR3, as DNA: TGTGCCAGCAGAATGACAGGGATGAACACTGAAGCTTTCTTT.

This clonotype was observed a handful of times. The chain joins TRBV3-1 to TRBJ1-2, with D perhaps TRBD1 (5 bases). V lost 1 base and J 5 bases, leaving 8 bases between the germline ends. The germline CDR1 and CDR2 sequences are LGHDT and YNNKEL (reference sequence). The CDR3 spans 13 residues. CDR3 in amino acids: CASSQGGEYGYTF. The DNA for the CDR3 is TGTGCCAGCAGCCAAGGGGGGGAGTATGGCTACACCTTC.

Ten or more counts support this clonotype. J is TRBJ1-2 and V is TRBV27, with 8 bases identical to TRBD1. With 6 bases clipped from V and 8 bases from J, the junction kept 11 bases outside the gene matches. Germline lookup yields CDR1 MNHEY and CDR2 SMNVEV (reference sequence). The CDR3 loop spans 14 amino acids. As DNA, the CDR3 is TGTGCCAGCAGACCGAGCGGACAGGGACGAGGCTACACCTTC. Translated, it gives CASRPSGQGRGYTF.

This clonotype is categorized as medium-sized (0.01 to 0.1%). CDR3 sequence reads: CSARPWTGSPEAFF. The CDR3 DNA follows: TGCAGTGCTAGACCTTGGACAGGGAGCCCTGAAGCTTTCTTT. The chain is built from TRBV20-1 and TRBJ1-1; 8 bases map to TRBD1. Germline V gene data show CDR1 as DFQATT and CDR2 as SNEGSKA (reference sequence). The V segment lost 2 bases and the J segment 6 bases; nucleotides outside the gene matches: 8. The CDR3 is made up of 14 amino acids.

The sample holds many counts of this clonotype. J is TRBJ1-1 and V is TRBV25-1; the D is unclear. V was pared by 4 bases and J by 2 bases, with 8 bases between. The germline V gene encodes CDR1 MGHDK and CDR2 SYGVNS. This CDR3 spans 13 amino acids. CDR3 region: CASSAILNTEAFF. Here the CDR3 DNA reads TGTGCCAGCAGTGCTATATTAAACACTGAAGCTTTCTTT.

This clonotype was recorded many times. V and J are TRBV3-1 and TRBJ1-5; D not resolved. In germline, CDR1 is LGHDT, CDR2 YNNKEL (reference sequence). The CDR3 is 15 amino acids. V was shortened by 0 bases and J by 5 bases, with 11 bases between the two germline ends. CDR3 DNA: TGTGCCAGCAGCCAAGATCAGCAGGTACATCAGCCCCAGCATTTT. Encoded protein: CASSQDQQVHQPQHF.

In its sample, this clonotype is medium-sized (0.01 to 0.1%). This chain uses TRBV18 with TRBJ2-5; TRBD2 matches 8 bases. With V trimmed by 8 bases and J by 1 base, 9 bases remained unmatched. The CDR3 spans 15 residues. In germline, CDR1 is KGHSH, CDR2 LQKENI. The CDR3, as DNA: TGTGCCAGCGAAGGGAGTAGCGGGGTCCAAGAGACCCAGTACTTC. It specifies CASEGSSGVQETQYF.

The CDR3 coding sequence is TGTGCCGCTATGACAAAGGCGCCTAACTATGGCTACACCTTC. This encodes CAAMTKAPNYGYTF. The J gene is TRBJ1-2, the V gene TRBV19; no clear D. CDR3 length: 14 residues. V was cut by 11 bases and J by 0 bases, with 16 bases left in between. From germline, CDR1 is LNHDA and CDR2 SQIVND (reference sequence). The full variable domain, in which reference TRBV19 and TRBJ1-2 provide the parts outside the CDR3, is DGGITQSPKYLFRKEGQNVTLSCEQNLNHDAMYWYRQDPGQGLRLIYYSQIVNDFQKGDIAEGYSVSREKKESFPLTVTSAQKNPTAFYLCAAMTKAPNYGYTFGSGTRLTVV.

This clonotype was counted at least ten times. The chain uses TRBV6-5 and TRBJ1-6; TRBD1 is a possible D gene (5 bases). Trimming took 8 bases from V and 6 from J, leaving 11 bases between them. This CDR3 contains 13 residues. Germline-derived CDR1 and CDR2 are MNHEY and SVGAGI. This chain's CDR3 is CASGRQTNSPLHF. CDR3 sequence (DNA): TGTGCCAGCGGACGACAGACTAATTCACCCCTCCACTTT.

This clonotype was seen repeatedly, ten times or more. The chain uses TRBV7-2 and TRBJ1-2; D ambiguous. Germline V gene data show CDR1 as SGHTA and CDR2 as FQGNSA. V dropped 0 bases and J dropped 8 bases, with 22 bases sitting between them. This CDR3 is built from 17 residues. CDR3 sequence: CASSLASPFAGGRGYTF. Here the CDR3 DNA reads TGTGCCAGCAGCTTAGCAAGTCCTTTTGCAGGCGGGAGAGGCTACACCTTC.